This T cell receptor (beta chain) was retrieved from a study of blood T cell repertoires in COVID-19. The V gene's germline CDR1 is MDHEN and CDR2 SYDVKM. This CDR3 has 15 residues. Trimming cost V 10 bases and J 6 bases; bases outside gene matches: 6. In the original workflow: Amplification of reference gene primers provided the estimated nucleated cell counts. Some clones are missing from TCRdb's copy, which holds only in-frame ones; the method was immunoSEQ multiplex PCR. V and J calls plus clone size are reproduced from that table; the DNA served to infer D and trimming. This sample yields tens of thousands of clones, of which roughly 76% are seen a single time; 16% belongs to the top ten.

The sample was peripheral blood. V and J are TRBV28 and TRBJ2-2; 15 nucleotides agree with TRBD2. The source of this sequence is a man between 65 and 85 years old with active or convalescent COVID-19. The DNA for the CDR3 is TGTGCCACTTGGACTAGCGGGGGGGATGCCGGGGAGCTGTTTTTT. The encoded protein is CATWTSGGDAGELFF.